What follows describes a single T cell receptor (beta chain). Its antigen is not known. Germline assignment: CDR1 SGHTA and CDR2 FQGNSA. The CDR3 is made up of 14 amino acids. Between the trimmed V and J ends, which lost 5 bases and 0 bases, there was a span of 7 bases. This sample is part of a study of cytotoxic CD8 clonotypes in ibrutinib-treated CLL. About the study: Patient counts were roughly 10 relapsed/refractory, roughly 15 treatment-naive and about 17 IGHV unmutated.

Notes on the study in general: Clonality rose at ibrutinib response, held steady in sustained remission, and fell toward baseline at progression. Under treatment, the uncommon public clonotypes either contracted or remained stable.

Depth targeted 1 in 200,000 to 1 in 1 million T cells, averaging roughly 9.7x coverage per clonotype. Data came from immunoSEQ multiplex PCR; TCRdb stores just in-frame clones and leaves some out. The sample holds roughly 130,000 clones, 91% seen once. The J gene is TRBJ2-2, the V gene TRBV7-2; no firm D call. This receptor was identified in a human donor with chronic lymphocytic leukemia. The material sequenced was PBMCs, taken after 12 months of ibrutinib treatment. The CDR3 region has the DNA TGTGCCAGCAGCCTGGCGGCGAACACCGGGGAGCTGTTTTTT. This translates into CASSLAANTGELFF.